This paragraph covers one T cell receptor beta chain sequence. Authors' analysis steps: Reference gene primer amplification yielded estimated nucleated cell counts. TCRdb's table, derived via immunoSEQ multiplex PCR, lists solely in-frame clones and lacks some. D and trimming come from the DNA, and the V and J calls and clone size come from that table. Counted here are under 250,000 clones, about nine tenths occurring once; the ten biggest clones make up around 6.5%. Germline lookup yields CDR1 SGHNT and CDR2 YYREEE (reference sequence). V was pared by 4 bases and J by 2 bases, with 7 bases of the junction left unmatched. The CDR3 is 15 amino acids. The sample belongs to a study of blood T cell repertoires in COVID-19. Study-wide background: T cells, B-cell-depleted T cells, or PBMCs provided the cDNA or gDNA that served as material.

This receptor was taken from a man aged 60-69 years who had recovered from COVID-19. The sequenced sample consisted of peripheral blood. The chain couples TRBV5-4 to TRBJ2-3, with 7 bases fitting TRBD2. Here the CDR3 DNA reads TGTGCCAGCAGCGGGGGGGTTCGCTCCACAGATACGCAGTATTTT. Translation: CASSGGVRSTDTQYF.